Listed below are T cell receptor beta chains from one sample, sequenced in a study of blood T cell repertoires in COVID-19. Using immunoSEQ multiplex PCR, the repertoire was profiled, and TCRdb retains in-frame clones only, with some absent. Of approximately 240,000 clones listed, around four fifths were seen once; the top ten hold more than 6%. Source material: peripheral blood. The receptor set was obtained from a woman in her sixties with active or convalescent COVID-19. The conserved cysteine and the conserved F or W are not part of the CDR3 here. The listing skips clone size in some rows; elsewhere it reads once, few, many or a size class.

size | V | CDR3
- | TRBV12-3/TRBV12-4 | ASSLVENEQF
- | TRBV11-3 | ASSTNPGGRSPLH
- | TRBV27 | ASSLGSAGTGPYGYT
- | TRBV5-4 | ASSLGFQDRDSPDTQY
once | TRBV2 | ASRYDRNNEQF
- | TRBV5-1 | ASSLGQGIDTQY
- | TRBV7-3 | ASSFGAGGGNEQF
- | TRBV29-1 | SVEDVQVSNQPQH
- | TRBV9 | ASSVAREGNYGYT
- | TRBV19 | ASSIVTGPNSPLH
- | TRBV10-3 | AISGENYGYT
- | TRBV2 | ASSRQGVGTEAF
- | TRBV13 | ASSISGRAFTDTQY
- | TRBV2 | ASSGGTVSGNTIY
- | TRBV29-1 | SAMTGGQETQY
once | TRBV7-2 | ASSSFRGPISEQY
- | TRBV7-8 | ASSPDRRNEKLF
- | TRBV27 | ASSITSSYEQY
- | TRBV7-9 | ASSSTPGSQETQY
- | TRBV7-2 | ASSLVPLSGRAQDNEQF
- | TRBV11-3 | ASSFSGRAYEQY
- | TRBV19 | ASRTALAKNIQY
once | TRBV20-1 | SANPGKEQF
- | TRBV11-2 | ASSSGGHFSIYEQY
- | TRBV12-3/TRBV12-4 | ASSFEGYNEQF
- | TRBV11-2 | ASSLAVDRPQH
- | TRBV19 | ASPEGGPSYGYT
- | TRBV2 | ASSSPGQGGETQY
few | TRBV5-4 | ASSLKRGVYNEQF
- | TRBV25-1 | ASSPTSSGGVTGELF
- | TRBV5-4 | ASSWTTGGITEAF
- | TRBV2 | ASSGGLTDTQY